Reported below is one T cell receptor beta chain. The specificity of this receptor is unknown. Nothing much larger sits one base from this clone, and base qualities are not available. Using the deep immunoSEQ assay, multiplex PCR amplified TCR CDR3 regions from genomic DNA. For each cell subset, the extracted genomic DNA was distributed evenly across all wells of several immunoSEQ 96-well plates, and each plate served as one replicate. Each replicate PCR for sorted subsets received roughly 200 ng genomic DNA, equal to 28,000 or so T cell genomes. Purified libraries were measured with a Qubit 3.0 fluorometer, size-checked on a Bioanalyzer 2100, and measured again with the KAPA Library Quantification kit. Every immunoSEQ 96-well plate was sequenced on a separate single-read 150-cycle Illumina NextSeq 550 flow cell. The published analysis was carried out like this. Because only junctional sequences without quality scores were contained in the immunoSEQ output, filtering matching that applied to full-length reads could not be performed. Sequences were annotated with PyIR, a Python wrapper for IgBLAST v1.9, using IMGT germline references to assign V/J genes and CDR3. Reads with weak V/J assignments (E-value above 1e-6), missing CDR3, stop codons, out-of-frame junctions, or ambiguous translated residues were removed. V3J clonotypes were defined as sequences sharing an identical inferred V gene, J gene, and CDR3 amino acid sequence. Percentage overlap between repertoires was computed as shared unique clonotypes divided by the size of the smaller repertoire. Repertoire richness was assessed with RTK rarefaction, the Chao1 estimator, and Recon v2.1 estimates of unobserved clonotypes. OLGA was used to compute generation probabilities for all TCRbeta clonotypes that the gDNA method yielded from four donors. The immuneACCESS repertoire file appears here via TCRdb, limited to in-frame rearrangements. These files lack a portion of the clones; in checked studies, under half of the deficit traces to unresolved V genes, and the cause of the others is not known. V and J calls and clone size are copied from that table; D and trimming were computed from the DNA. Here the sample has about 2.4 million clones; 93% occur a single time. The biggest ten clones account for 0.35% to 0.45% of the sample.

The record originates from a study of shared clonotypes between healthy human individuals (dated by TCRdb to about 2020). Regarding the complete study: Three men and two women, aged 18 to 49 years, made up the cohort. For each donor, CD4 naive and CD4 memory were each given three plates, CD8 naive was given two plates, and CD8 memory was given one plate. Blood TCR repertoires of five healthy adults were deeply sequenced to estimate repertoire size and the extent of clonotype sharing between individuals. Libraries were prepared and TCR repertoires were sequenced by different laboratories using diverse techniques, in order to increase sequencing depth and limit assay-specific biases. Each donor's leukapheresis produced roughly between about 0.9 and 9.5 billion PBMCs. On the study overall, not on this receptor specifically: Even with the large sequencing depth, rarefaction of the sorted-subset datasets indicated that sequencing was incomplete. Higher generation probabilities were observed for clonotypes shared by all four sorted-subset donors than for non-shared clonotypes. Naive subsets generally had larger estimated clonotype richness than memory subsets did. The small number of donors limited the genetic and exposure-history diversity represented. Sampling was limited to blood, and TCR repertoires in tissue likely differ from TCR repertoires in blood. When a handful of donors were compared, the shared fraction of clonotypes was about 5% for naive CD4, roughly 3.3% for naive CD8, about 2.5% for memory CD4, and 0.35% to 0.4% for memory CD8. Pairwise subsampling led to the expectation that sequencing depth would affect the degree of clonotype sharing among donors.

Donors were healthy HIV-negative adults with no recently reported acute infections or vaccinations. All donors were Caucasian adults living in Nashville, Tennessee, USA. Magnetic negative selection was used to enrich CD4+ T cells, after which naive cells were positively selected on CD45RA and the negative fraction became the memory subset. After blood collection by leukapheresis, PBMCs were isolated using Ficoll-Histopaque density gradient centrifugation and then cryopreserved in the vapor phase of liquid nitrogen. Purity and quantity of every magnetically sorted T cell population were checked by analytical flow cytometry. From each sorted fraction, genomic DNA was isolated and quantified by UV absorbance on a Nanodrop 2000c. The germline V gene provides CDR1 LGHNA and CDR2 YNFKEQ. Including cysteine and phenylalanine, the CDR3 has 16 amino acids. Left in the record is the CDR3 DNA by itself, 48 bases read in frame from the first base. After removal of 1 base from V and 7 bases from J, the junction retains 8 bases not matched to a gene.

The clonotype originates from a man younger than 35 in good health. Some clones in this sample may be carry-over from other donors' samples. The sequence joins TRBV4-2 to TRBJ2-1, with 9 bases aligning to TRBD1. Sequenced material: naive CD4+ T cells from PBMCs. Taken with the paper, the label for cell subset or site translates to: CD45RA+ positively selected. The nucleotide sequence reads TGTGCCAGCAGCCAAGTTGTAGGGACAGGGAATAATGAGCAGTTCTTC. This gives the protein CASSQVVGTGNNEQFF.